The 13 T cell receptor beta chains below come from one sample, sequenced in a study of cytomegalovirus exposure and HLA in healthy donors. Some clones are missing from TCRdb's copy, which holds only in-frame ones; the method was immunoSEQ multiplex PCR. The repertoire holds around 150,000 clones, with around 90% as singletons. The specimen sequenced was PBMCs. Receptors were obtained from a man aged 18 to 35 in good health and CMV-seronegative.

The CDR3 reads CASSYSRSMVGYTF. The CDR3 DNA sequence: TGTGCCAGCAGTTACTCGCGGTCGATGGTAGGCTACACCTTC. The chain employs TRBV6-5 and TRBJ1-2, with D hard to call. The CDR3 sequence is 14 residues long. V was shortened by 0 bases and J by 8 bases, with 13 bases between the two germline ends. CDR1 and CDR2 (germline): MNHEY, SVGAGI.

The gene calls are TRBV5-4 and TRBJ2-7, with D unresolved. Trimming shortened V by 1 base and J by 3 bases, and 11 bases separated the two germline ends. The CDR3 is 14 residues long. Germline CDR1 reads SGHNT; CDR2 reads YYREEE (reference sequence). The CDR3 spells CASSLPGQNYEQYF. The CDR3 DNA sequence: TGTGCCAGCAGCTTGCCTGGGCAGAACTACGAGCAGTACTTC.

This clone occurred once. This rearrangement joins TRBV7-9 to TRBJ2-1; the match to TRBD2 covers 16 bases. CDR1 and CDR2 from the germline V gene are SEHNR and FQNEAQ (reference sequence). This CDR3 has 19 residues. V shed 2 bases, J shed 7 bases, and the junction held 11 bases outside the gene matches. This CDR3 reads CASSLRGTSGGAIWNEQFF. DNA of the CDR3: TGTGCCAGCAGCTTACGAGGGACTAGCGGGGGGGCTATTTGGAATGAGCAGTTCTTC.

In nucleotides, the CDR3 is TGTGCCAGCCACCCCACAGGGATTAATGAAAAACTGTTTTTT. Amino acids: CASHPTGINEKLFF. This chain joins TRBV6-6 and TRBJ1-4; D is possibly TRBD1 (6 bases). The CDR3 spans 14 residues. Germline V gene data show CDR1 as MNHNY and CDR2 as SVGAGI (reference sequence). V gave up 8 bases and J gave up 4 bases, with 14 bases separating them.

The chain couples TRBV7-9 to TRBJ2-1; 9 bases agree with TRBD2. This CDR3 has 15 amino acids. The V gene's germline CDR1 is SEHNR and CDR2 FQNEAQ (reference sequence). Trimming cost V 10 bases and J 10 bases; bases outside gene matches: 17. The chain's CDR3 is CATTLAGASAVEQFF. CDR3 nucleotide sequence: TGTGCCACCACCTTAGCGGGGGCCTCAGCCGTGGAGCAGTTCTTC.

The V call is TRBV29-1, the J call TRBJ2-3; D is perhaps TRBD2 (5 bases). The CDR3 runs to 18 residues. V lost 0 bases to trimming and J lost 2 bases, with 21 bases between them. The germline gives CDR1 SQVTM, CDR2 ANQGSEA. DNA of the CDR3: TGCAGCGTTGAAGATCTGGGGTCCCGAGGAGCGGCCACAGATACGCAGTATTTT. It translates to CSVEDLGSRGAATDTQYF.

The chain recombines TRBV5-1 with TRBJ1-5, with 10 bases that match TRBD1. The CDR3 runs to 17 residues. The trim removed 4 bases at V and 7 bases at J, leaving 14 bases unmatched. Germline-derived CDR1 and CDR2 are SGHRS and YFSETQ. The CDR3 region is CASSLGGDRGQGQPQHF. CDR3 sequence (DNA): TGCGCCAGCAGCCTAGGTGGGGACAGGGGCCAGGGGCAGCCCCAGCATTTT. The variable domain in full, completed from reference TRBV5-1 and TRBJ1-5, reads KAGVTQTPRYLIKTRGQQVTLSCSPISGHRSVSWYQQTPGQGLQFLFEYFSETQRNKGNFPGRFSGRQFSNSRSEMNVSTLELGDSALYLCASSLGGDRGQGQPQHFGDGTRLSIL.

V gene TRBV28 combines with J gene TRBJ1-4, with 11 bases aligning to TRBD1. Germline V gene sequence: CDR1 MDHEN, CDR2 SYDVKM. The CDR3 spans 14 residues. The ends lost 4 bases at V and 7 bases at J; junction bases unmatched: 2. CDR3 nucleotides: TGTGCCAGCAGTTCCGGACAGGGGGCTGAAAAACTGTTTTTT. Protein product: CASSSGQGAEKLFF.

V and J are TRBV6-1 and TRBJ2-3; a possible D gene is TRBD1 (5 bases). Trimming cost V 6 bases and J 4 bases, with 20 bases left between them. CDR3 length: 16 amino acids. CDR1 is MNHNS, CDR2 SASEGT, per germline. The CDR3 spells CASSEYTGRAPDTQYF. The CDR3 DNA reads as TGTGCCAGCAGCGAATACACGGGCAGGGCGCCAGATACGCAGTATTTT.

Details on this clone: At one boundary the junction diverges from the germline segment, which might be a read error. The rearrangement joins TRBV4-1 to TRBJ2-7; tentatively, D is TRBD2 (6 bases). The CDR3 runs 13 residues. Looked up from germline, CDR1 is MGHRA and CDR2 is YSYEKL. CDR3 in amino acids: CASSSLPGAEEYF. The CDR3 nucleotides read TGCGCCAGCAGCAGTCTCCCGGGAGCCGAGGAGTACTTC.

The rearrangement links TRBV6-1 to TRBJ1-2; 7 nucleotides match TRBD1. J was trimmed by 0 bases and V by 10 bases; bases with no gene match: 5. Germline CDR1 MNHNS, CDR2 SASEGT. This CDR3 spans 13 amino acids. The CDR3 DNA reads as TGTGCCACCAGGACAGGTGCTAACTATGGCTACACCTTC. Protein sequence: CATRTGANYGYTF.

The chain links TRBV4-1 to TRBJ2-1; 7 bases are shared with TRBD2. Germline assignment: CDR1 MGHRA and CDR2 YSYEKL. The CDR3 runs 15 residues. V shed 1 base, J shed 3 bases, and the junction held 3 bases outside the gene matches. CDR3: CASSQVPSGYNEQFF. The DNA for the CDR3 is TGCGCCAGCAGCCAAGTTCCTAGCGGCTACAATGAGCAGTTCTTC.

The count of this clone is one. The rearrangement joins TRBV4-1 to TRBJ1-2; TRBD1 is a possible D gene (6 bases). Per germline, CDR1 MGHRA and CDR2 YSYEKL. The V and J ends lost 1 base and 3 bases respectively, with 12 bases between them. This CDR3 contains 15 residues. This CDR3 is CASSQGFRGDYGYTF. CDR3 DNA: TGCGCCAGCAGCCAAGGGTTCAGGGGAGACTATGGCTACACCTTC.